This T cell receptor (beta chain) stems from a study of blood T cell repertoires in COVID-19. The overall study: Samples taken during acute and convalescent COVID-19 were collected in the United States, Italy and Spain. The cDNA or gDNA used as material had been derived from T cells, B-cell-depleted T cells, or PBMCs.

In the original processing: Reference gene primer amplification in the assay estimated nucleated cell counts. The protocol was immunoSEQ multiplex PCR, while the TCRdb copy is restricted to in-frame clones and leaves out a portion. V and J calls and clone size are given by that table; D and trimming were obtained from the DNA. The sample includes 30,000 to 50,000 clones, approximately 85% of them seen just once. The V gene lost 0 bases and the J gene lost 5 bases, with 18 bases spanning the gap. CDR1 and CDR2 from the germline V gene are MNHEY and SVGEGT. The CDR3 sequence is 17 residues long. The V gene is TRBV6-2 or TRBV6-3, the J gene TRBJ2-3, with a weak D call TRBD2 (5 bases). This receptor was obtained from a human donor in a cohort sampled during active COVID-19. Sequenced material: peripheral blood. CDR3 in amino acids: CASSYSIPSSGGDTQYF. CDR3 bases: TGTGCCAGCAGTTACTCGATTCCCTCGTCAGGAGGAGATACGCAGTATTTT.